A selection of T cell receptor beta chains follows, all from one sample in a study of blood T cell repertoires in COVID-19. Sequenced by immunoSEQ multiplex PCR; TCRdb stores in-frame clones only, minus some. The table has some 300,000 clones, approximately 86% seen once. Material for sequencing was peripheral blood. These receptors were taken from a woman between 70 and 85 years old with COVID-19, enrolled during active disease. Each CDR3 is given without its conserved first and last residue.

>TRBV18
ASSQGLGQPQH
>TRBV5-1
ASSLTAGNTEAF
>TRBV28
ASSPSWDNEQY
>TRBV27
ASKQGNQPQH
>TRBV5-1
ASSLAPIDRGAGNTIY
>TRBV5-1
ASSSPGQTNYGYT
>TRBV5-1
ASSLWGHGSGNTIY
>TRBV30
AWSVAASSTDTQY
>TRBV7-9
ASSPSGTGAF
>TRBV4-1
ASRVTGLSEKLF
>TRBV4-1
ASTLTGQGEEKLF
>TRBV28
ASSPGEYEQY
>TRBV2
ASSRLAGGAYEQY
>TRBV14
ASSQDLGQGTDTQY
>TRBV6-2/TRBV6-3
ASSYNGDQPQH
>TRBV11-1
ASRPGQGRSPLH
>TRBV5-1
ASSPGTNGYT
>TRBV7-9
ATKIRGRQTGEQY
>TRBV9
ASSGWGQGTNYGYT
>TRBV7-2
ASSPRTGSRRSGYGYT
>TRBV27
ASSFSGRGEKLF
>TRBV5-1
ASSSTPGQGATEAF
>TRBV30
ACLRAGSTDTQY
>TRBV9
ASSPDRGQGYT
>TRBV5-6
ASSLRGEETQY
>TRBV7-9
ASSLLAGDLSYEQY
>TRBV15
ATSRGAGSGIYGYT
>TRBV2
ASSTRDKETQY
>TRBV25-1
ASSHLQQGAPKAF
>TRBV30
AWSANTGLRETQY
>TRBV13
ASSLQGGVNTEAF
>TRBV12-5
ASGSILGLPGLYANEQF
>TRBV19
ASSIPQGVTNYGYT
>TRBV10-2
ASSEWDREGYT
>TRBV5-6
ASSQGGASYEQY
>TRBV29-1
SGDRTNTEAF
>TRBV29-1
SVEQGDRGLSEAF
>TRBV28
ASSSPGGYNEQF
>TRBV6-5
ASSYTGTGSGEQY
>TRBV10-3
AISELGQHNSPLH
>TRBV10-1
ASSEGRSKPQH
>TRBV2
ASSGGGGLAQY
>TRBV28
ASSLGQGPYEQY
>TRBV5-6
ASSQWSSYNSPLH
>TRBV5-1
ASSLPDSKETQY
>TRBV6-5
ASWDSSIYGYT
>TRBV4-1
ASSQGPGQAYEQY